The clone carrying this T cell receptor beta chain is termed large. Original processing notes: Researchers report that nucleated cell counts were estimated from reference gene primer amplification. The protocol was immunoSEQ multiplex PCR, while the TCRdb copy is restricted to in-frame clones and leaves out a portion. D and trimming were read from the DNA, whereas the V and J calls and clone size are those reported in that table. The table shows some 80,000 clones, with 80% to 85% occurring only once. The sample originates from a study of blood T cell repertoires in COVID-19. Germline V gives CDR1 ENHRY, CDR2 SYGVKD. Trimming took off 4 bases at V and 3 bases at J, with 7 bases between the two ends. The CDR3 is 13 amino acids.

The sequenced material came from peripheral blood. The chain couples TRBV10-3 to TRBJ1-5; no clear D gene. This receptor was obtained from a woman between 65 and 79 years old with acute or convalescent COVID-19. CDR3 sequence reads: CAISGYDNQPQHF. DNA of the CDR3: TGTGCCATCAGTGGCTATGACAATCAGCCCCAGCATTTT.